This T cell receptor (beta chain) was obtained from a study of metastatic and nonmetastatic thyroid tumors. Findings and limits, study-wide: Malignant tumors reportedly showed significantly higher TCR beta diversity than benign nodules in both blood and tumor.

TCRdb re-clonotyped the PCR reads via MiXCR. This sample has 20,000 to 25,000 clones, with 10% to 15% found just once. This CDR3 has 14 amino acids. Germline V gives CDR1 SGHTS, CDR2 YDEGEE. Unmatched junction bases numbered 5, after V lost 5 bases and J lost 4 bases. This clone was detected ten times or more. Its matching antigen is unknown. All patients reached thyroid surgery having received no treatment beforehand. The chain has TRBV5-8 and TRBJ2-1; 8 bases map to TRBD2. The material sequenced was blood. The receptor was isolated from a female donor with papillary thyroid cancer or a benign thyroid nodule (not recorded which). Some clones in this sample may be carry-over from other donors' samples. CDR3 sequence: CASRASGLYNEQFF. CDR3 bases: TGTGCCAGCAGGGCTAGCGGGCTGTACAATGAGCAGTTCTTC. Together with reference TRBV5-8 and TRBJ2-1, the CDR3 gives the full variable domain: EAGVTQSPTHLIKTRGQQATLRCSPISGHTSVYWYQQALGLGLQFLLWYDEGEERNRGNFPPRFSGRQFPNYSSELNVNALELEDSALYLCASRASGLYNEQFFGPGTRLTVL.